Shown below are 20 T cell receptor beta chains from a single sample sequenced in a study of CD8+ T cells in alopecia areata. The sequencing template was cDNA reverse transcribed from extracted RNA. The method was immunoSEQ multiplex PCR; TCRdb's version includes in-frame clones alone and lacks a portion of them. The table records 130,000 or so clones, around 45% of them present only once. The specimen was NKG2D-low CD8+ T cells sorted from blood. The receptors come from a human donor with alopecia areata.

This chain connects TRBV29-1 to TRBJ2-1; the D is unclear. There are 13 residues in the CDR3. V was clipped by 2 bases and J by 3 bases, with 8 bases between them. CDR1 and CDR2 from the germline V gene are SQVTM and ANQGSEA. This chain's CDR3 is CSVEFPLYNEQFF. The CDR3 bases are TGCAGCGTTGAATTTCCCCTCTACAATGAGCAGTTCTTC.

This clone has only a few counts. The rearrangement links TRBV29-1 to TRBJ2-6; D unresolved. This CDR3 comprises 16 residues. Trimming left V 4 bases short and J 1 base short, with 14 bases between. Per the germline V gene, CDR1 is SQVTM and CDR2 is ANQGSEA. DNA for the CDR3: TGCAGCGTTGTCGAGCAACCTCCGTCTGGGGCCAACGTCCTGACTTTC. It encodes CSVVEQPPSGANVLTF.

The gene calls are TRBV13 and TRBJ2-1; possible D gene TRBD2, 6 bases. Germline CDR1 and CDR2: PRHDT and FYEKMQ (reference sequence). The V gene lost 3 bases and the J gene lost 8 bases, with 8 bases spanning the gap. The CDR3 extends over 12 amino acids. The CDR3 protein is CASSLRGHEQFF. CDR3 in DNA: TGTGCCAGCAGCTTGCGGGGACATGAGCAGTTCTTC.

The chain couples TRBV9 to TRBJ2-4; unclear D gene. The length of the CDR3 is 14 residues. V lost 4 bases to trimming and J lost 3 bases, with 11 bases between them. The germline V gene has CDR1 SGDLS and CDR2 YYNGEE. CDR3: CASSPRANKNIQYF. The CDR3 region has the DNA TGTGCCAGCAGCCCCCGGGCCAACAAAAACATTCAGTACTTC.

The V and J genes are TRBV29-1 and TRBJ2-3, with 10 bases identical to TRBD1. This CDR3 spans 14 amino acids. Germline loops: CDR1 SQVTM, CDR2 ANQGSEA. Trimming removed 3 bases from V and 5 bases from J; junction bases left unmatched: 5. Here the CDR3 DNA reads TGCAGCGTTGACCCCGGGACAGGGGAAGATACGCAGTATTTT. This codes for CSVDPGTGEDTQYF.

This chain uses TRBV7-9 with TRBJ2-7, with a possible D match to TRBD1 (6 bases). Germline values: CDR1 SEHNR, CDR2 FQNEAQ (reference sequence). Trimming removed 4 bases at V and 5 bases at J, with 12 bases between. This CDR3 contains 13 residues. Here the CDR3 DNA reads TGTGCCAGCAGCTCGTTACAGGGTCACGAGCAGTACTTC. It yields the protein CASSSLQGHEQYF.

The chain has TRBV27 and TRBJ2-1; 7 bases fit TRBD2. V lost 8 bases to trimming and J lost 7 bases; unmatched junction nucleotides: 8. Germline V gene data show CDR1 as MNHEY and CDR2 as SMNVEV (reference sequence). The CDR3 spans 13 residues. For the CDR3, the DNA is TGTGCCAGCGGCCCTGGGGGGGGTAATGAGCAGTTCTTC. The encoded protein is CASGPGGGNEQFF.

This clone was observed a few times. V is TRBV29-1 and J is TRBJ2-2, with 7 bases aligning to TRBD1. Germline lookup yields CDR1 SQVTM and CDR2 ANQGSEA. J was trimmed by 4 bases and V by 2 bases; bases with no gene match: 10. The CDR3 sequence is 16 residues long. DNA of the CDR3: TGCAGCGTTGAATTAGGGGGCGCGGCGGGCACCGGGGAGCTGTTTTTT. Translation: CSVELGGAAGTGELFF.

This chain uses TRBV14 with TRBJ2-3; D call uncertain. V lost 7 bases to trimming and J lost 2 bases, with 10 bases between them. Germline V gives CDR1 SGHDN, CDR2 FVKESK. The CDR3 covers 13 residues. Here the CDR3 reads CASNTPPTDTQYF. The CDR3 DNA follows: TGTGCCAGCAATACTCCGCCCACAGATACGCAGTATTTT.

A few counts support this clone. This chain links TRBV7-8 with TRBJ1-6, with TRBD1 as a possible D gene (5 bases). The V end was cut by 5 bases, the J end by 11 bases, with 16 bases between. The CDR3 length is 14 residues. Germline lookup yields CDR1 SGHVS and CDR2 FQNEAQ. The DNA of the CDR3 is TGTGCCAGCAGCCCGGAGGGGTTCGAGGCACCCCTCCACTTT. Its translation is CASSPEGFEAPLHF.

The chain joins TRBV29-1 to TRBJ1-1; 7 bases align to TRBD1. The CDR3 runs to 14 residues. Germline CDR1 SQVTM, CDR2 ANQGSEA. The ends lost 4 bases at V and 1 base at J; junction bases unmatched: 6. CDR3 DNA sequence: TGCAGCGTTGTGGGGACAGCGAGGAACACTGAAGCTTTCTTT. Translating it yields CSVVGTARNTEAFF.

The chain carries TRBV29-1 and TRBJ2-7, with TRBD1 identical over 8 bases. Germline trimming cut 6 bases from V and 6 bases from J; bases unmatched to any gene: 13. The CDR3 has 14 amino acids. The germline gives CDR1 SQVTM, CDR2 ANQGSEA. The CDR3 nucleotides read TGCAGCGTGGGGGCAGGGGGCTACGGTAGCGAGCAGTACTTC. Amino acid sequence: CSVGAGGYGSEQYF.

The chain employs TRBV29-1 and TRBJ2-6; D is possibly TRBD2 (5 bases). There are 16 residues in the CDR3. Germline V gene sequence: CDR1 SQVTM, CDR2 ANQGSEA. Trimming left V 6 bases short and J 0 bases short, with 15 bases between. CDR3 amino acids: CSVAQPGNSGANVLTF. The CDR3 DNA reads TGCAGCGTCGCTCAACCCGGGAACTCTGGGGCCAACGTCCTGACTTTC.

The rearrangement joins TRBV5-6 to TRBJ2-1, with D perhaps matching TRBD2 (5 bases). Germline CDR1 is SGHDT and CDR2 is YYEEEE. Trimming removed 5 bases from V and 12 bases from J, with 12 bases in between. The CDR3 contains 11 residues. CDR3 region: CASRSTRTQFF. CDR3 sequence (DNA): TGTGCCAGCAGGTCTACTAGGACGCAGTTCTTC.

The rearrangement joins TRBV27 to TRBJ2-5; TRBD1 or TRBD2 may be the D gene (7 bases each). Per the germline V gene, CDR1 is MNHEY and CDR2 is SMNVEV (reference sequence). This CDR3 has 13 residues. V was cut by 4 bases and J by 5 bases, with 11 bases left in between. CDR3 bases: TGTGCCAGCAGTTCTCAGGGGGGGGAGACCCAGTACTTC. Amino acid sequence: CASSSQGGETQYF.

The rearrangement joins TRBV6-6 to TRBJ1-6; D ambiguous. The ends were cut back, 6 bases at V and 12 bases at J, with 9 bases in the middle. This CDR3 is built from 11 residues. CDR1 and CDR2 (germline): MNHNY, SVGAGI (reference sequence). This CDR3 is CASSESEPLHF. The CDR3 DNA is TGTGCCAGCAGCGAATCGGAACCCCTCCACTTT.

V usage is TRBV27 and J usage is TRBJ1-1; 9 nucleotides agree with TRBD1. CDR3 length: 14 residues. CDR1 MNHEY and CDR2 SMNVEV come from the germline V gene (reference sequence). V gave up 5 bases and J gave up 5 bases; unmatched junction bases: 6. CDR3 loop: CASSGNRGLTEAFF. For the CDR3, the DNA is TGTGCCAGCAGTGGCAACAGGGGGCTTACTGAAGCTTTCTTT.

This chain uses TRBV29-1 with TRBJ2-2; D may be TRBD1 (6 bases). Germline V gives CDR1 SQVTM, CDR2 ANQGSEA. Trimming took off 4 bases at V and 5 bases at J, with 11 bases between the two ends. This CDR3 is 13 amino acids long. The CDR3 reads CSVAAGVTGELFF. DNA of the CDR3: TGCAGCGTTGCGGCAGGGGTTACCGGGGAGCTGTTTTTT.

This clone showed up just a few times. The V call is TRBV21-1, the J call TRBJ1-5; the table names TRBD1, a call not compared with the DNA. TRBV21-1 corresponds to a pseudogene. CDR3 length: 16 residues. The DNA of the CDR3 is TGTGCCAGCAGCGAAAGTAAAGGACACCCTCTGCAGCCCCAGCATTTT. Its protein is CASSESKGHPLQPQHF.

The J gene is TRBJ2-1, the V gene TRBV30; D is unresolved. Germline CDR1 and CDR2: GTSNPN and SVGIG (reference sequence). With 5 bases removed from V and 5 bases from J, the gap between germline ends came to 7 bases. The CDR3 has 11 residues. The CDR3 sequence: CAWGANNEQFF. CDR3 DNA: TGTGCCTGGGGAGCAAACAATGAGCAGTTCTTC.